The rows below give T cell receptor beta chains drawn from one sample of a study of blood T cell repertoires in COVID-19. Generated by immunoSEQ multiplex PCR, the TCRdb table keeps only in-frame clones and is missing some. The data hold fewer than 350,000 clones, with around 90% observed a single time. Sample: PBMCs or T cells enriched from blood (not recorded which). The receptors were sampled from a woman in her forties with acute COVID-19. The CDR3 runs from the conserved cysteine through the conserved F or W. A D gene is named only where the DNA matches it firmly. A clone size is listed for some rows: how often the clone was seen (once, few, many), or a class if it is expanded.

abundance | d_gene | j_gene | v_gene | CDR3aa | CDR3nt
. | TRBD1 | TRBJ1-1 | TRBV7-9 | CASSQDRLNTEAFF | TGTGCCAGCAGCCAGGACAGGCTGAACACTGAAGCTTTCTTT
. | TRBD1 | TRBJ1-1 | TRBV12-5 | CASGLSWTGGFNTEAFF | TGTGCTAGTGGTCTAAGCTGGACAGGGGGCTTTAACACTGAAGCTTTCTTT
few | . | TRBJ2-7 | TRBV12-5 | CASGLETYSYEQYF | TGTGCTAGTGGTTTAGAGACTTACTCCTACGAGCAGTACTTC
. | . | TRBJ1-1 | TRBV6-2/TRBV6-3 | CASSYPGRAEAFF | TGTGCCAGCAGTTACCCGGGTCGGGCTGAAGCTTTCTTT
once | . | TRBJ1-2 | TRBV19 | CASSSRANYGYTF | TGTGCCAGTAGCAGCAGGGCTAACTATGGCTACACCTTC
. | . | TRBJ2-7 | TRBV10-3 | CAISEGGYEQYF | TGTGCCATCAGTGAGGGGGGGTACGAGCAGTACTTC
many | TRBD2 | TRBJ2-5 | TRBV12-5 | CASGLTLAGVETQYF | TGTGCTAGTGGTTTAACACTAGCGGGAGTGGAGACCCAGTACTTC
once | . | TRBJ2-7 | TRBV6-2/TRBV6-3 | CASSSPGGRSSYEQYF | TGTGCCAGCAGCTCTCCCGGGGGGCGATCCTCCTACGAGCAGTACTTC
. | TRBD1 | TRBJ2-7 | TRBV2 | CASRGDRGHYEQYF | TGTGCCAGCAGGGGGGACAGGGGGCACTACGAGCAGTACTTC
. | TRBD2 | TRBJ2-2 | TRBV15 | CATSRESTPGGRATGELFF | TGTGCCACCAGCAGAGAGTCCACCCCCGGGGGGAGGGCCACCGGGGAGCTGTTTTTT
. | . | TRBJ1-2 | TRBV3-1/TRBV3-2 | CASSHTLDRLPNYGYTF | TGTGCCAGCAGCCACACGCTAGACAGGTTACCGAACTATGGCTACACCTTC
. | . | TRBJ2-5 | TRBV27 | CASTPNRELYETQYF | TGTGCCAGCACCCCGAACAGGGAATTGTATGAGACCCAGTACTTC
. | . | TRBJ2-3 | TRBV25-1 | CASSSPTTVPDTQYF | TGTGCCAGCAGTAGTCCCACGACAGTTCCAGATACGCAGTATTTT
. | . | TRBJ1-5 | TRBV30 | CAWSPRGASNQPQHF | TGTGCCTGGAGCCCGCGGGGGGCAAGCAATCAGCCCCAGCATTTT
. | . | TRBJ1-1 | TRBV18 | CASSPLGGTTTEAFF | TGTGCCAGCTCACCCCTGGGAGGGACGACCACTGAAGCTTTCTTT
. | TRBD1 | TRBJ1-1 | TRBV10-3 | CAISGGTGGVNTEAFF | TGTGCCATCAGTGGGGGGACAGGGGGCGTGAACACTGAAGCTTTCTTT
. | TRBD1 | TRBJ1-4 | TRBV15 | CATSRDSGQGGVKLFF | TGTGCCACCAGCAGAGATTCGGGACAGGGTGGCGTAAAACTGTTTTTT
. | TRBD1 | TRBJ1-5 | TRBV7-9 | CASSTGQGGGYNQPQHF | TGTGCCAGCAGCACGGGACAGGGAGGGGGTTACAATCAGCCCCAGCATTTT
. | TRBD1 | TRBJ2-7 | TRBV28 | CASTSPTGNEQYF | TGTGCCAGCACCTCACCGACAGGGAACGAGCAGTACTTC
. | TRBD1 | TRBJ1-1 | TRBV19 | CASSIDRQGAGEAFF | TGTGCCAGTAGTATAGATCGACAGGGGGCGGGCGAAGCTTTCTTT
. | . | TRBJ2-1 | TRBV18 | CASSQNSGRANEQFF | TGTGCCAGCTCACAAAACAGTGGGCGGGCCAATGAGCAGTTCTTC
. | TRBD1 | TRBJ1-2 | TRBV6-6 | CASSDRGKGDGRYTF | TGTGCCAGCAGCGACAGGGGAAAAGGGGATGGACGCTACACCTTC
. | TRBD2 | TRBJ2-7 | TRBV9 | CASSASGGPTYEQYF | TGTGCCAGCAGCGCCAGCGGGGGTCCGACCTACGAGCAGTACTTC
. | . | TRBJ2-3 | TRBV30 | CAWKSAGYTDTQYF | TGTGCCTGGAAATCGGCGGGGTACACAGATACGCAGTATTTT
. | TRBD2 | TRBJ2-2 | TRBV19 | CASSIPLLAGFSVGELFF | TGTGCCAGTAGTATCCCACTGCTAGCGGGGTTTTCGGTCGGGGAGCTGTTTTTT
. | . | TRBJ2-7 | TRBV18 | CASSPGQGEKQYF | TGTGCCAGCTCACCTGGTCAGGGTGAGAAGCAGTACTTC
. | . | TRBJ2-1 | TRBV9 | CASSEGSEVVYNEQFF | TGTGCCAGCAGCGAGGGGTCAGAGGTGGTTTACAATGAGCAGTTCTTC
. | TRBD2 | TRBJ2-3 | TRBV4-2 | CASSQGTSGSTDTQYF | TGTGCCAGCAGCCAAGGGACTAGCGGGAGCACAGATACGCAGTATTTT
once | TRBD1 | TRBJ1-2 | TRBV20-1 | CSARFTGGDTF | TGCAGTGCTAGGTTTACAGGGGGGGACACCTTC
. | TRBD1 | TRBJ1-5 | TRBV2 | CASCRTGNQPQHF | TGTGCCAGCTGTAGGACAGGTAATCAGCCCCAGCATTTT
. | . | TRBJ2-7 | TRBV4-1 | CASSQDPSVEQYF | TGCGCCAGCAGCCAAGACCCGTCCGTCGAGCAGTACTTC
. | TRBD2 | TRBJ2-3 | TRBV27 | CASSLTSGTDTQYF | TGTGCCAGCAGTTTAACTAGCGGCACAGATACGCAGTATTTT
. | TRBD1 | TRBJ2-1 | TRBV5-1 | CASSPLGTGKAYNEQFF | TGCGCCAGCAGCCCGCTAGGGACAGGGAAGGCCTACAATGAGCAGTTCTTC
. | TRBD1 | TRBJ2-5 | TRBV6-5 | CASSQNRGRWETQYF | TGTGCCAGCAGCCAGAACAGGGGGCGGTGGGAGACCCAGTACTTC
once | TRBD1 | TRBJ1-4 | TRBV12-5 | CASGLTGQGSEKLFF | TGTGCTAGTGGTTTAACGGGACAGGGGTCTGAAAAACTGTTTTTT
. | TRBD1 | TRBJ2-2 | TRBV5-1 | CASSPGTGGPGELFF | TGCGCCAGCAGCCCCGGGACAGGGGGCCCCGGGGAGCTGTTTTTT
few | TRBD2 | TRBJ2-7 | TRBV25-1 | CASSEYRAGVRRAEQYF | TGTGCCAGCAGTGAATACCGAGCGGGAGTTCGAAGGGCCGAGCAGTACTTC
once | TRBD1 | TRBJ2-1 | TRBV24-1 | CATSDFSGGRVSEQFF | TGTGCCACCAGTGATTTCTCAGGGGGCAGGGTGAGTGAGCAGTTCTTC
. | . | TRBJ1-2 | TRBV4-2 | CASSPQRGNNYGYTF | TGTGCCAGCAGCCCCCAGAGGGGGAATAACTATGGCTACACCTTC
. | . | TRBJ2-2 | TRBV4-2 | CASSSNKGANTGELFF | TGTGCCAGCAGCTCCAATAAGGGGGCGAACACCGGGGAGCTGTTTTTT
. | TRBD1 | TRBJ1-6 | TRBV7-9 | CASSSQGATYNSPLHF | TGTGCCAGCAGCTCGCAGGGGGCAACCTATAATTCACCCCTCCACTTT
. | TRBD1 | TRBJ1-6 | TRBV6-6 | CASRQGATYNSPLHF | TGTGCCAGCAGACAGGGGGCCACCTATAATTCACCCCTCCACTTT
. | TRBD1 | TRBJ1-6 | TRBV6-5 | CASSQGGLSSPLHF | TGTGCCAGCAGTCAGGGGGGTCTGAGTTCACCCCTCCACTTT
once | . | TRBJ1-4 | TRBV7-9 | CAIGLFVTGWEKLFF | TGTGCCATTGGACTGTTCGTAACGGGGTGGGAAAAACTGTTTTTT
. | TRBD1 | TRBJ1-5 | TRBV28 | CASRTGNGQPQHF | TGTGCCAGCAGGACAGGGAACGGTCAGCCCCAGCATTTT
. | . | TRBJ1-5 | TRBV7-3 | CASSLSGRRQPQHF | TGTGCCAGCAGCTTATCCGGGAGGCGGCAGCCCCAGCATTTT
. | . | TRBJ2-3 | TRBV5-1 | CASSMGLPTDTQYF | TGCGCCAGCAGCATGGGACTCCCCACAGATACGCAGTATTTT
. | TRBD1 | TRBJ1-4 | TRBV12-5 | CASGLGGQGAETTNEKLFF | TGTGCTAGTGGTTTGGGGGGACAGGGGGCAGAAACAACTAATGAAAAACTGTTTTTT
. | . | TRBJ2-7 | TRBV2 | CASSRGTSYEQYF | TGTGCCAGCAGCCGGGGGACCTCCTACGAGCAGTACTTC
. | TRBD2 | TRBJ2-7 | TRBV28 | CASSFSRREGRGEQYF | TGTGCCAGCAGTTTTTCTCGGCGGGAGGGCCGAGGGGAGCAGTACTTC
few | . | TRBJ1-1 | TRBV25-1 | CASSHWGESWNTEAFF | TGTGCCAGCAGTCACTGGGGGGAATCGTGGAACACTGAAGCTTTCTTT
. | . | TRBJ1-1 | TRBV30 | CAWSEQANTEAFF | TGTGCCTGGAGTGAACAGGCGAACACTGAAGCTTTCTTT
. | . | TRBJ1-1 | TRBV7-2 | CASSPPGLTEAFF | TGTGCCAGCAGCCCTCCAGGCCTTACTGAAGCTTTCTTT
. | TRBD2 | TRBJ2-7 | TRBV7-3 | CASSSFGGGTYEQYF | TGTGCCAGCAGCTCCTTTGGCGGGGGGACCTACGAGCAGTACTTC
. | TRBD1 | TRBJ2-7 | TRBV9 | CASTYRDRGPYEQYF | TGTGCCAGCACCTATCGCGACAGGGGGCCCTACGAGCAGTACTTC
. | TRBD1 | TRBJ1-4 | TRBV5-1 | CASMTGPNEKLFF | TGCGCCAGCATGACAGGGCCTAATGAAAAACTGTTTTTT
. | TRBD1 | TRBJ2-1 | TRBV18 | CASTRQGMSDEQFF | TGTGCCAGCACAAGACAGGGCATGAGCGATGAGCAGTTCTTC
few | TRBD1 | TRBJ2-7 | TRBV2 | CASLTGDGQYF | TGTGCCAGCTTGACAGGGGACGGGCAGTACTTC
. | TRBD1 | TRBJ1-3 | TRBV2 | CASSEGGRGTGNTIYF | TGTGCCAGCAGTGAAGGGGGCAGGGGGACTGGAAACACCATATATTTT
once | TRBD2 | TRBJ2-1 | TRBV11-2 | CASSSGITGGEQFF | TGTGCCAGCAGCTCTGGGATCACGGGGGGAGAGCAGTTCTTC